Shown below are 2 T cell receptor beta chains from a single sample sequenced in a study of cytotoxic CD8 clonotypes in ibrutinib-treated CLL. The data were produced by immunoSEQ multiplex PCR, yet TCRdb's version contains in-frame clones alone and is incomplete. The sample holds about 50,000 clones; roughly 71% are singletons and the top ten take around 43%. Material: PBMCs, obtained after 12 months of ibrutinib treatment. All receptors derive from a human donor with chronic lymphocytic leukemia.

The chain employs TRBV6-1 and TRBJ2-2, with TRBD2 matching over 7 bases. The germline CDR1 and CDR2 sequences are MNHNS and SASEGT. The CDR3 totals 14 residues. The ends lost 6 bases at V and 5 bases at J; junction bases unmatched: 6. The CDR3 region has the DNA TGTGCCAGCAGATCCGGGGGGTGGACCGGGGAGCTGTTTTTT. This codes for CASRSGGWTGELFF.

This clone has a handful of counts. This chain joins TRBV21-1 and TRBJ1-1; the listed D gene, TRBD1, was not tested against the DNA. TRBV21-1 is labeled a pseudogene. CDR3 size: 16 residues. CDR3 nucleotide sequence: TGTGCCAGCAGCCCCAGACAGTTAGGGTGGAACACTGAAGCTTTCTTT. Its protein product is CASSPRQLGWNTEAFF.